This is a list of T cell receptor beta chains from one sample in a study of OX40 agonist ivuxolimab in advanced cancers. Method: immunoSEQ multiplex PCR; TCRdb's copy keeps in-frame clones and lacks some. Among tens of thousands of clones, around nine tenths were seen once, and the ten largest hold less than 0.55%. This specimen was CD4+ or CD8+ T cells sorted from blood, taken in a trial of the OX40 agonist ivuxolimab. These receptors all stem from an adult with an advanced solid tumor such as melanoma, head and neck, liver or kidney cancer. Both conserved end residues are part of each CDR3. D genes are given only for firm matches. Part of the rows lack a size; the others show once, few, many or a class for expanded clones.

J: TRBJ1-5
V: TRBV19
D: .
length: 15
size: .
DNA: TGTGCCAGTAGTATAGTTACGGGGGAGGGGCAGCCCCAGCATTTT
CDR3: CASSIVTGEGQPQHF

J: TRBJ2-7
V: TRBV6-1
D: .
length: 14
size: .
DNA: TGTGCCAGCAGCCTCGGACCCTCCTCGAGGGAGCAGTACTTC
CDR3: CASSLGPSSREQYF

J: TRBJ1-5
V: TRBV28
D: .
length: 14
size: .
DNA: TGTGCCAGCAGCCCAGGGTCGAGTTATCAGCCCCAGCATTTT
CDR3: CASSPGSSYQPQHF

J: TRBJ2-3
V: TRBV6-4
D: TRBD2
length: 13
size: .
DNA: TGTGCCAGCGGAGCGGCGGGAGCAGATACGCAGTATTTT
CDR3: CASGAAGADTQYF

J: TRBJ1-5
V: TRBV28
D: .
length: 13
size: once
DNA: TGTGCCAGCAGTCTCGACCTGAATCAGCCCCAGCATTTT
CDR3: CASSLDLNQPQHF

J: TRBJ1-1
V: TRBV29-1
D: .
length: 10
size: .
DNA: TGCAGCGTTGTGAGGGTTGAAGCTTTCTTT
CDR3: CSVVRVEAFF

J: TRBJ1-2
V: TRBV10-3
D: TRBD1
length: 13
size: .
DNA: TGTGCCATCAGTGGGACAGGGGAATATGGCTACACCTTC
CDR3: CAISGTGEYGYTF

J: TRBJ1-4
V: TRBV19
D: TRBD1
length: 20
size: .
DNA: TGTGCCAGTAGTAAATCCTCCCGGACAGGAAGGCGCCCTATTTCTGAAAAACTGTTTTTT
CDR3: CASSKSSRTGRRPISEKLFF

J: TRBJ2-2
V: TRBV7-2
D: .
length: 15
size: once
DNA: TGTGCCAGCAGCTTAGTCCCCGGGGTCACCGGGGAGCTGTTTTTT
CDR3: CASSLVPGVTGELFF

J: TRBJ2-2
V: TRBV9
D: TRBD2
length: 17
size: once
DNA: TGTGCCAGCAGCGTAGAATTACTAGCGGGCCTCACCGGGGAGCTGTTTTTT
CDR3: CASSVELLAGLTGELFF

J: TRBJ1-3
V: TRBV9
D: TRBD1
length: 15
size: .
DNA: TGTGCCAGCAGCTCACAGGGGAACTCTGGAAACACCATATATTTT
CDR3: CASSSQGNSGNTIYF

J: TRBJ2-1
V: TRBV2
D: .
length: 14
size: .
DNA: TGTGCCAGCAGTAGGGACGGATCCAGGAATGAGCAGTTCTTC
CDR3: CASSRDGSRNEQFF

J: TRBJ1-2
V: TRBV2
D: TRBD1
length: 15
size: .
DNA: TGTGCCAGCACGCGGACAGGATTACCCAACGATGGCTACACCTTC
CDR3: CASTRTGLPNDGYTF

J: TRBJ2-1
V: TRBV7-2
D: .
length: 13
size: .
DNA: TGTGCCAGCAGTCCCCCGGTCGGGAATGAGCAGTTCTTC
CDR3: CASSPPVGNEQFF

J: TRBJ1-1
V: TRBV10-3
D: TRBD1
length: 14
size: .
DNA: TGTGCCATCAGTAATGGAGGGGGCTCAAGTGAAGCTTTCTTT
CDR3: CAISNGGGSSEAFF

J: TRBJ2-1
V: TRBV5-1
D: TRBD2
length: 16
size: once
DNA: TGCGCCAGCAGCCGATGGACTAGCGGTACGGGCAATGAGCAGTTCTTC
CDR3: CASSRWTSGTGNEQFF

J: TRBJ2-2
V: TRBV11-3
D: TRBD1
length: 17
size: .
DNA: TGTGCCAGCAGCCCCCGACAAGGGGGCCCGAACACCGGGGAGCTGTTTTTT
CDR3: CASSPRQGGPNTGELFF

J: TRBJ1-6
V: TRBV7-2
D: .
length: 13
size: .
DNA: TGTGCCAGCAGCTTAGAGTCAGAATCACCCCTCCACTTT
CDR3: CASSLESESPLHF

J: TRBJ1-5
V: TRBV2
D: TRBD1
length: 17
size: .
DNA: TGTGCCAGCAGTAACTCCCGGGACAGATATAGCAATCAGCCCCAGCATTTT
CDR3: CASSNSRDRYSNQPQHF

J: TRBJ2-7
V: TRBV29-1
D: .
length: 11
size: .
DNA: TGCAGCGTTGAAGAGGGCTACGAGCAGTACTTC
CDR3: CSVEEGYEQYF

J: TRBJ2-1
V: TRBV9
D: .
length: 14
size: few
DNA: TGTGCCAGCAGCGTTTTAAGCTCCTACAATGAGCAGTTCTTC
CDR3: CASSVLSSYNEQFF

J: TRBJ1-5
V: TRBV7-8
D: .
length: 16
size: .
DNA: TGTGCCAGCAGCTCCGACTTGGCATTGAGCAATCAGCCCCAGCATTTT
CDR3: CASSSDLALSNQPQHF

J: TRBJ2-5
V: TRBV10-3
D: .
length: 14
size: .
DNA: TGTGCCATCAGTGAGTCTGGGGGTCGGGAGACCCAGTACTTC
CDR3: CAISESGGRETQYF

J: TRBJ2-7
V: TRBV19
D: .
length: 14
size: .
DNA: TGTGCCAGTAGTAAGGTGGCGGGCTCCTACGAGCAGTACTTC
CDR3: CASSKVAGSYEQYF

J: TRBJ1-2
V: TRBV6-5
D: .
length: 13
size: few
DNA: TGTGCCAGCAGTGGAGGTCTCGCAGGAGGCTACACCTTC
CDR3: CASSGGLAGGYTF

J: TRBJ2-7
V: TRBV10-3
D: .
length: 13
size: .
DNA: TGTGCCATCAGTGGTACAGGCCCCTACGAGCAGTACTTC
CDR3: CAISGTGPYEQYF

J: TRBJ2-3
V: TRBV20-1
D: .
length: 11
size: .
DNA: TGCAGTGCTGGAGGTGCAGATACGCAGTATTTT
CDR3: CSAGGADTQYF

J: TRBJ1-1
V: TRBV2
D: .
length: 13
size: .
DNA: TGTGCCAGCATATTCGGGACGAACACTGAAGCTTTCTTT
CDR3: CASIFGTNTEAFF

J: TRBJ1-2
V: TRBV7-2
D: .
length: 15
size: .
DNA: TGTGCCAGCGGGTTTGGGGGGGCAGGCAGCTATGGCTACACCTTC
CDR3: CASGFGGAGSYGYTF

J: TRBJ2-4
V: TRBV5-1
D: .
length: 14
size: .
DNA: TGCGCCAGCAGCTTACAAGGAGAGGAAAACATTCAGTACTTC
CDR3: CASSLQGEENIQYF

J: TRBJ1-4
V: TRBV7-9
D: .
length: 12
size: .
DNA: TGTGCCAGCAGCTTAGGACAGGAAAAACTGTTTTTT
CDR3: CASSLGQEKLFF